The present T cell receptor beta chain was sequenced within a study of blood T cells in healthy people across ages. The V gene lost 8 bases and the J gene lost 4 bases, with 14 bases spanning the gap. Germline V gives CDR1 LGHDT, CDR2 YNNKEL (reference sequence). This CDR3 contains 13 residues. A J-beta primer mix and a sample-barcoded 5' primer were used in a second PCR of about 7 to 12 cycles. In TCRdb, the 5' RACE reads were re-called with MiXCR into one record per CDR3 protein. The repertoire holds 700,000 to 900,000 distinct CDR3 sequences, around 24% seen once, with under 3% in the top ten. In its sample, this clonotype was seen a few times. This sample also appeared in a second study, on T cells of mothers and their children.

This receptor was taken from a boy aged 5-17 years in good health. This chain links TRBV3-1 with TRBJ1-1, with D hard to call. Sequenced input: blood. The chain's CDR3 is CASALSRGTEAFF. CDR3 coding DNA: TGTGCCAGCGCCCTCAGCCGGGGCACTGAAGCTTTCTTT.